This passage covers 21 T cell receptor beta chains from one sample sequenced in a study of control samples from healthy donors and cancer patients. Using immunoSEQ multiplex PCR, the repertoire was profiled, and TCRdb retains in-frame clones only, with some absent. The table has more than 95,000 clones, roughly 90% seen once; the top ten hold 1.5% to 2%. The sequencing input was blood. The origin of the receptors is a man younger than 35 in good health.

The CDR3 DNA sequence: TGTGCCAGCAGCTTAGGGGCCTACAATGAGCAGTTCTTC. As protein: CASSLGAYNEQFF. The chain combines TRBV7-8 with TRBJ2-1, with D unresolved. The CDR3 covers 13 residues. CDR1 SGHVS and CDR2 FQNEAQ come from the germline V gene. V was cut by 1 base and J by 2 bases, with 3 bases left in between.

The rearrangement joins TRBV10-2 to TRBJ2-3; D is unresolved. The CDR3 runs 14 residues. With 3 bases removed from V and 7 bases from J, the gap between germline ends came to 14 bases. CDR1 is WSHSY and CDR2 is SAAADI in the germline V gene. CDR3 coding DNA: TGCGCCAGCAGTGATTCATCCAAGAGGAATACGCAGTATTTT. Protein: CASSDSSKRNTQYF.

The gene calls are TRBV18 and TRBJ1-6; TRBD1 aligns across 7 bases. Trimming cost V 5 bases and J 7 bases; bases outside gene matches: 2. There are 13 residues in the CDR3. Germline V CDR1 and CDR2: KGHSH, LQKENI. The CDR3 loop reads CASSSGQNSPLHF. The CDR3 DNA reads TGTGCCAGCTCATCGGGACAGAATTCACCCCTCCACTTT.

The genes are TRBV7-9 and TRBJ2-7, with 7 bases fitting TRBD1. The CDR3 has 13 residues. The junction had 7 bases not matched to a gene; V was cut back by 7 bases and J by 4 bases. CDR1 and CDR2 (germline): SEHNR, FQNEAQ (reference sequence). CDR3 nucleotide sequence: TGTGCCAGCAACCACCCGGGACAGTACGAGCAGTACTTC. It encodes CASNHPGQYEQYF. Full variable domain (missing parts from reference TRBV7-9 and TRBJ2-7): DTGVSQNPRHKITKRGQNVTFRCDPISEHNRLYWYRQTLGQGPEFLTYFQNEAQLEKSRLLSDRFSAERPKGSFSTLEIQRTEQGDSAMYLCASNHPGQYEQYFGPGTRLTVT.

This chain joins TRBV9 and TRBJ2-7, with D perhaps matching TRBD2 (5 bases). V dropped 0 bases and J dropped 5 bases, with 12 bases sitting between them. The CDR3 loop spans 14 amino acids. The germline CDR1 and CDR2 sequences are SGDLS and YYNGEE. The CDR3 reads CASSVVERADEQYF. As DNA, the CDR3 is TGTGCCAGCAGCGTAGTAGAGAGGGCCGACGAGCAGTACTTC.

The chain employs TRBV5-1 and TRBJ2-7; D possibly matches TRBD1 or TRBD2 (5 bases each). Deletions cut 0 bases from V and 2 bases from J, with 12 bases between. The germline V gene encodes CDR1 SGHRS and CDR2 YFSETQ. The CDR3 covers 15 residues. Written as DNA, the CDR3 is TGCGCCAGCAGCTTGGGGGACGCCTCGACCTACGAGCAGTACTTC. Translated, it gives CASSLGDASTYEQYF.

The V call is TRBV7-3, the J call TRBJ2-1; D might be TRBD1 (6 bases). The CDR3 loop spans 13 amino acids. V was cut by 5 bases and J by 6 bases, with 11 bases left in between. Germline assignment: CDR1 SGHTA and CDR2 FQGTGA. The CDR3 region has the DNA TGTGCCAGCAGCCGTACCAGGGGCAATGAGCAGTTCTTC. Translation: CASSRTRGNEQFF.

The rearrangement joins TRBV5-5 to TRBJ1-2; TRBD1 aligns across 8 bases. V gave up 3 bases and J gave up 4 bases; unmatched junction bases: 5. CDR1 and CDR2 (germline): SGHKS, YYEKEE (reference sequence). The CDR3 length is 14 residues. The CDR3 DNA sequence: TGTGCCAGCAGCTCGGACAGGGATGGCTATGGCTACACCTTC. Amino acids: CASSSDRDGYGYTF.

The rearrangement uses TRBV6-5 and TRBJ1-1, with D tentatively TRBD1 (6 bases). CDR3 length equals 14 residues. V was cut by 0 bases and J by 1 base, with 6 bases left in between. In germline, CDR1 is MNHEY, CDR2 SVGAGI. The CDR3 bases are TGTGCCAGCAGTTACTCGACAGGGAACACTGAAGCTTTCTTT. Its protein product is CASSYSTGNTEAFF.

This clone occurred a few times. The gene calls are TRBV9 and TRBJ1-5, with 9 bases lining up with TRBD1. Germline CDR1 and CDR2: SGDLS and YYNGEE. Trimming took 3 bases from V and 6 from J; bases not matched to a gene: 4. The CDR3 extends over 14 amino acids. The CDR3 DNA sequence: TGTGCCAGCAGCGAACAGGGGGCAGGTCAGCCCCAGCATTTT. It specifies CASSEQGAGQPQHF.

This clone was seen more than once but under ten times. The chain recombines TRBV30 with TRBJ1-1, with D maybe TRBD1 (6 bases). The CDR3 extends over 14 amino acids. The germline CDR1 and CDR2 sequences are GTSNPN and SVGIG (reference sequence). Trimming left V 4 bases short and J 4 bases short, with 16 bases between. CDR3 sequence: CAWTGIRGGTEAFF. CDR3 bases: TGTGCCTGGACAGGGATTCGAGGGGGCACTGAAGCTTTCTTT.

The genes are TRBV11-2 and TRBJ1-6; a possible D gene is TRBD1 (6 bases). The CDR3 spans 17 residues. V was clipped by 2 bases and J by 7 bases, with 18 bases between them. Germline CDR1 reads SGHAT; CDR2 reads FQNNGV. CDR3 sequence reads: CASSLIAGVIKNSPLHF. As DNA, the CDR3 is TGTGCCAGCAGCTTAATAGCAGGGGTGATAAAGAATTCACCCCTCCACTTT.

The gene calls are TRBV19 and TRBJ2-7, with D possibly TRBD1 on 6 matching bases. CDR3 length: 14 residues. Germline V gene sequence: CDR1 LNHDA, CDR2 SQIVND (reference sequence). V lost 7 bases and J 0 bases, leaving 13 bases between the germline ends. CDR3 sequence: CASTNRESSYEQYF. The CDR3 nucleotides read TGTGCCAGTACCAACAGGGAGAGCTCCTACGAGCAGTACTTC.

CDR3 protein: CASSSTLTSGRTNTEAFF. The CDR3 coding sequence is TGCGCCAGCAGCTCAACGCTGACAAGTGGACGGACGAACACTGAAGCTTTCTTT. The rearrangement uses TRBV5-1 and TRBJ1-1; D unresolved. The CDR3 consists of 18 residues. The ends were cut back, 3 bases at V and 1 base at J, with 22 bases in the middle. The germline V gene encodes CDR1 SGHRS and CDR2 YFSETQ. Looking up the rest from reference TRBV5-1 and TRBJ1-1 gives the full variable domain: KAGVTQTPRYLIKTRGQQVTLSCSPISGHRSVSWYQQTPGQGLQFLFEYFSETQRNKGNFPGRFSGRQFSNSRSEMNVSTLELGDSALYLCASSSTLTSGRTNTEAFFGQGTRLTVV.

This clone showed up just once. This chain joins TRBV6-6 and TRBJ1-5; 7 positions agree with TRBD1. The CDR3 has 15 residues. Per the germline V gene, CDR1 is MNHNY and CDR2 is SVGAGI (reference sequence). J was trimmed by 0 bases and V by 6 bases; bases with no gene match: 5. The CDR3 DNA reads as TGTGCCAGCAGGATAGGGGACAGTAGCAATCAGCCCCAGCATTTT. This sequence encodes CASRIGDSSNQPQHF.

The chain combines TRBV7-8 with TRBJ2-5, with TRBD2 identical over 7 bases. The CDR3 has 17 amino acids. Germline V gene lookup returns CDR1 SGHVS and CDR2 FQNEAQ. Trimming removed 5 bases from V and 5 bases from J; junction bases left unmatched: 17. The CDR3 here is CASSRDPSGSRGETQYF. The CDR3 region has the DNA TGTGCCAGCAGCCGAGACCCTAGCGGATCCCGGGGGGAGACCCAGTACTTC.

V and J are TRBV27 and TRBJ2-1; D gene unclear. The CDR3 loop spans 13 amino acids. Trimming pared 3 bases from V and 6 bases from J, leaving 9 bases between. Germline V gives CDR1 MNHEY, CDR2 SMNVEV (reference sequence). CDR3 amino acids: CASSFGWFNEQFF. For the CDR3, the DNA is TGTGCCAGCAGTTTTGGTTGGTTCAATGAGCAGTTCTTC.

This clone was picked up one time. The rearrangement joins TRBV28 to TRBJ1-1; 7 bases agree with TRBD1. The length of the CDR3 is 12 residues. Germline assignment: CDR1 MDHEN and CDR2 SYDVKM. Germline trimming cut 5 bases from V and 6 bases from J; bases unmatched to any gene: 3. Written as DNA, the CDR3 is TGTGCCAGCAGTCGGACAGGTGCTGAAGCTTTCTTT. Protein product: CASSRTGAEAFF.

The chain carries TRBV5-5 and TRBJ2-7; 9 nucleotides agree with TRBD2. V gave up 1 base and J gave up 3 bases; unmatched junction bases: 5. CDR3 length equals 15 residues. Germline CDR1 and CDR2: SGHKS and YYEKEE (reference sequence). The CDR3 nucleotides read TGTGCCAGCAGCTTGATTATTAGCGGGAGCTACGAGCAGTACTTC. Amino acid sequence: CASSLIISGSYEQYF.

The gene calls are TRBV15 and TRBJ2-7, with 7 bases aligning to TRBD2. The length of the CDR3 is 15 residues. The germline CDR1 and CDR2 sequences are LNHNV and YYDKDF (reference sequence). Germline trimming cut 2 bases from V and 1 base from J; bases unmatched to any gene: 5. The DNA for the CDR3 is TGTGCCACCAGCAGACCCCCGGGACTATCCTACGAGCAGTACTTC. Its translation: CATSRPPGLSYEQYF.

The chain is built from TRBV4-2 and TRBJ2-3, with 10 bases matching TRBD2. This CDR3 contains 16 residues. Losses at the gene ends were 1 base for V and 4 bases for J; bases not matched to a gene: 5. Germline V lookup: CDR1 LGHNA, CDR2 YNFKEQ. The CDR3 DNA sequence: TGTGCCAGCAGCCAAGGAGTAGCGGGAGGTGCAGATACGCAGTATTTT. Its protein is CASSQGVAGGADTQYF.